This T cell receptor (beta chain) was retrieved from a study of blood T cell repertoires in COVID-19. As for the study in general: There were acute and convalescent COVID-19 samples, and they came from the United States, Italy and Spain. T cells, B-cell-depleted T cells, or PBMCs provided the cDNA or gDNA that served as material.

The CDR3 is 14 amino acids. The germline V gene has CDR1 SGHRS and CDR2 YFSETQ. Trimming took 1 base from V and 1 from J, leaving 8 bases between them. As regards this clone: This specimen includes other DNA sequences encoding the same CDR3.

Methods used by the authors: Counts of nucleated cells, estimated from reference gene primer amplification, were obtained. TCRdb's table, derived via immunoSEQ multiplex PCR, lists solely in-frame clones and lacks some. For V, J and clone size, that table is used; D and trimming come from the DNA. The profile shows over 110,000 clones, about 91% of them singletons. Material: peripheral blood. The source is a human donor in a cohort sampled during active COVID-19. The rearrangement uses TRBV5-1 and TRBJ2-5; TRBD2 is a possible D gene (6 bases). The CDR3 is CASSLMGGQETQYF. CDR3 coding DNA: TGCGCCAGCAGCTTGATGGGAGGCCAAGAGACCCAGTACTTC.